What follows are 12 T cell receptor beta chains derived from one specimen sequenced in a study of T and B cells in COVID-19 patients. From blood, about 240-500 ng of genomic DNA served as TRB template. TRB rearrangements were amplified by multiplex PCR with BIOMED2 TRB-A/B primers. TCRdb re-called the multiplex PCR reads through MiXCR, storing one row per CDR3 protein. This sample has roughly 5,800 distinct CDR3 sequences, with 20% to 30% found just once. Material: blood. Receptors were obtained from a human donor with active COVID-19.

This clonotype is judged medium-sized (0.01 to 0.1%). The chain's CDR3 is CASSIGGRGNEQFF. The CDR3 DNA follows: TGTGCCAGTAGTATAGGCGGCAGGGGTAATGAGCAGTTCTTC. V and J are TRBV19 and TRBJ2-1; possibly TRBD1 for D (6 bases). The CDR3 runs to 14 residues. V gave up 1 base and J gave up 7 bases, with 11 bases separating them. Looked up from germline, CDR1 is LNHDA and CDR2 is SQIVND (reference sequence).

The CDR3 nucleotides read TGTGCCAGTAGTGGTCAGGGCGGCGGAAACACCATATATTTT. This sequence encodes CASSGQGGGNTIYF. The rearrangement joins TRBV19 to TRBJ1-3, with a tentative D call TRBD1 (5 bases). Trimming took 5 bases from V and 4 from J, leaving 12 bases between them. The germline gives CDR1 LNHDA, CDR2 SQIVND (reference sequence). This CDR3 contains 14 residues.

The genes are TRBV24-1 and TRBJ2-4; TRBD1 is a possible D gene (6 bases). V lost 3 bases and J lost 7, with 12 bases in between. There are 14 residues in the CDR3. Germline CDR1 reads KGHDR; CDR2 reads SFDVKD. The CDR3 DNA reads TGTGCCACCAGTGATGACAGACAGGCCAACATTCAGTACTTC. As protein: CATSDDRQANIQYF.

The chain joins TRBV10-3 to TRBJ2-5, with a possible D match to TRBD1 (6 bases). Trimming took 6 bases from V and 3 from J, leaving 14 bases between them. Germline V lookup: CDR1 ENHRY, CDR2 SYGVKD. This CDR3 has 14 amino acids. The CDR3 loop reads CAIRPGASEETQYF. CDR3 nucleotides: TGTGCCATCAGACCAGGGGCCTCGGAAGAGACCCAGTACTTC.

This clonotype is termed medium-sized (0.01 to 0.1%). The chain combines TRBV5-6 with TRBJ2-2; D remains ambiguous. CDR3 size: 14 residues. CDR1 and CDR2 (germline): SGHDT, YYEEEE. V dropped 1 base and J dropped 8 bases, with 12 bases sitting between them. In nucleotides, the CDR3 is TGTGCCAGCAGCTTGATCACAGTTCAAGGGGAGCTGTTTTTT. Protein sequence: CASSLITVQGELFF.

This clonotype is categorized as medium-sized. The chain carries TRBV30 and TRBJ2-7, with D perhaps TRBD1 or TRBD2 (5 bases each). CDR3 length equals 12 residues. The V end was cut by 7 bases, the J end by 7 bases, with 17 bases between. CDR1 and CDR2 (germline): GTSNPN, SVGIG (reference sequence). CDR3 in DNA: TGTGCCTCCTGGGGCAGGCGAGGGGAGCAGTACTTC. Its translation: CASWGRRGEQYF.

Within the sample, this clonotype is medium-sized. The chain is built from TRBV12-3 or TRBV12-4 and TRBJ2-7; 11 bases agree with TRBD2. With V trimmed by 6 bases and J by 2 bases, 12 bases remained unmatched. This CDR3 is 17 amino acids long. CDR3 residues: CASRRGGTSGSTYEQYF. The CDR3 DNA reads TGTGCCAGCAGAAGGGGCGGGACTAGCGGATCCACCTACGAGCAGTACTTC.

The genes are TRBV12-3 or TRBV12-4 and TRBJ2-1; possibly TRBD1 for D (5 bases). With 7 bases removed from V and 0 bases from J, the gap between germline ends came to 10 bases. This CDR3 has 14 residues. CDR3 amino acids: CASKGQDSYNEQFF. In nucleotides, the CDR3 is TGTGCCAGCAAGGGGCAGGACTCCTACAATGAGCAGTTCTTC.

Sample share makes this clonotype large. The rearrangement joins TRBV29-1 to TRBJ2-5; maybe TRBD2 (6 bases). The CDR3 consists of 12 residues. V lost 4 bases and J lost 3, with 9 bases in between. Per germline, CDR1 SQVTM and CDR2 ANQGSEA. The CDR3 sequence is CSVGASEETQYF. As DNA, the CDR3 is TGCAGCGTTGGGGCTAGCGAAGAGACCCAGTACTTC.

This chain connects TRBV20-1 to TRBJ1-4; D remains unclear. The CDR3 is 14 amino acids. Germline CDR1 DFQATT, CDR2 SNEGSKA (reference sequence). Trimming took off 4 bases at V and 0 bases at J, with 9 bases between the two ends. This CDR3 reads CSAIWTSTNEKLFF. The DNA of the CDR3 is TGCAGTGCTATTTGGACTTCAACTAATGAAAAACTGTTTTTT.

This clonotype was recorded a few times. V and J are TRBV20-1 and TRBJ2-7, with D hard to call. V lost 6 bases and J 4 bases, leaving 10 bases between the germline ends. The CDR3 has 11 residues. CDR1 is DFQATT, CDR2 SNEGSKA, per germline (reference sequence). DNA for the CDR3: TGCAGTGCGTTCAACAGTTACGAGCAGTACTTC. Its translation: CSAFNSYEQYF.

This clonotype was seen repeatedly, ten times or more. CDR3 loop: CASSWGSSGELFF. CDR3 bases: TGCGCCAGCAGCTGGGGATCGAGCGGGGAGCTGTTTTTT. The chain carries TRBV5-1 and TRBJ2-2, with D unclear. The CDR3 spans 13 residues. Germline V gene sequence: CDR1 SGHRS, CDR2 YFSETQ. Trimming removed 3 bases at V and 7 bases at J, with 10 bases between.